This T cell receptor beta chain comes out of a study of blood T cell repertoires in COVID-19. Study overall: Italy, Spain and the United States were the sources of the convalescent and acute COVID-19 samples. PBMCs, B-cell-depleted T cells, or T cells provided the cDNA or gDNA that made up the material.

The CDR3 consists of 14 residues. Germline CDR1 reads LGHNA; CDR2 reads YNFKEQ. Between the trimmed V and J ends, which lost 3 bases and 1 base, there was a span of 9 bases. Using immunoSEQ multiplex PCR, the repertoire was profiled, and TCRdb retains in-frame clones only, with some absent. The sample includes under 200,000 clones, 80% to 95% seen only once; the top ten take 0.5% to 0.6%. The sequencing input was peripheral blood. The source is a man in his fifties or sixties with acute or convalescent COVID-19. The chain employs TRBV4-2 and TRBJ1-1; D perhaps matches TRBD1 (5 bases). CDR3 coding DNA: TGTGCCAGCAGCCACCTGACAGCGAACACTGAAGCTTTCTTT. Encoded protein: CASSHLTANTEAFF.